This T cell receptor (beta chain) derives from a study of blood T cell repertoires in COVID-19. The germline V gene encodes CDR1 LGHNT and CDR2 FRNRAP. This CDR3 is built from 14 residues. Losses at the gene ends were 1 base for V and 5 bases for J; bases not matched to a gene: 3. Assay used: immunoSEQ multiplex PCR; TCRdb lists only in-frame clones, some missing. The table lists approximately 210,000 clones, approximately 91% of them singletons, with around 6.6% in the top ten. The sequenced material came from peripheral blood. This rearrangement joins TRBV12-5 to TRBJ2-5, with 8 bases matching TRBD1. This TCR was sampled from a woman in her forties who had recovered from COVID-19. The CDR3 here is CASGLAPGGETQYF. Written as DNA, the CDR3 is TGTGCTAGTGGTTTGGCCCCAGGGGGCGAGACCCAGTACTTC. Full variable domain (remainder filled in from reference TRBV12-5 and TRBJ2-5): DARVTQTPRHKVTEMGQEVTMRCQPILGHNTVFWYRQTMMQGLELLAYFRNRAPLDDSGMPKDRFSAEMPDATLATLKIQPSEPRDSAVYFCASGLAPGGETQYFGPGTRLLVL.